This passage covers 12 T cell receptor beta chains from one sample sequenced in a study of T cell responses to AZD1222 COVID-19 vaccine. The table came from immunoSEQ multiplex PCR; TCRdb's copy has only in-frame clones and leaves some out. Here the sample spans about 130,000 clones, 70% to 90% being singletons. Sequences were derived from peripheral blood, sampled 28 days after the second AZD1222 dose. These receptors originate from an adult who received the AZD1222 COVID-19 vaccine.

This sequence joins TRBV5-6 and TRBJ1-4; D is unclear. This CDR3 comprises 12 residues. V was pared by 4 bases and J by 7 bases, with 8 bases between. Per germline, CDR1 SGHDT and CDR2 YYEEEE. The CDR3, as DNA: TGTGCCAGCAGCCACGGTGGTGAAAAACTGTTTTTT. It encodes CASSHGGEKLFF.

This clone was detected a few times. The CDR3 DNA reads as TGCGCCAGCAGCCAAGGTTGGGGGCGAACCGGGGAGCTGTTTTTT. This gives the protein CASSQGWGRTGELFF. The chain recombines TRBV4-1 with TRBJ2-2; D is possibly TRBD1 (6 bases). Germline values: CDR1 MGHRA, CDR2 YSYEKL. The CDR3 covers 15 residues. Trimming removed 1 base at V and 5 bases at J, with 11 bases between.

The chain couples TRBV2 to TRBJ2-2; D ambiguous. Per germline, CDR1 SNHLY and CDR2 FYNNEI. Trimming removed 7 bases at V and 1 base at J, with 10 bases between. There are 14 residues in the CDR3. CDR3 region: CASMRNENTGELFF. The CDR3 DNA reads as TGTGCCAGCATGAGGAATGAGAACACCGGGGAGCTGTTTTTT.

V and J are TRBV19 and TRBJ2-1, with 12 bases lining up with TRBD2. CDR3 length equals 16 residues. Germline CDR1 reads LNHDA; CDR2 reads SQIVND (reference sequence). V shed 7 bases and J 0 bases; nucleotides not matched to a gene: 4. The CDR3 nucleotides are TGTGCCAGTACCAAGACTAGCGGGAGCTCCTACAATGAGCAGTTCTTC. Translated, it gives CASTKTSGSSYNEQFF.

The rearrangement links TRBV7-9 to TRBJ1-1; D is ambiguous. The CDR3 contains 13 residues. CDR1 is SEHNR, CDR2 FQNEAQ, per germline (reference sequence). V gave up 1 base and J gave up 3 bases, with 6 bases separating them. The CDR3 loop reads CASSLVEDTEAFF. Here the CDR3 DNA reads TGTGCCAGCAGCTTAGTAGAGGACACTGAAGCTTTCTTT.

CDR3: CSVEGEVGMNTEAFF. The CDR3 DNA sequence: TGCAGCGTTGAAGGAGAAGTCGGCATGAACACTGAAGCTTTCTTT. The rearrangement joins TRBV29-1 to TRBJ1-1; no reliable D call. This CDR3 is 15 amino acids long. V shed 1 base and J shed 0 bases, with 12 bases lying between them. Germline V gene sequence: CDR1 SQVTM, CDR2 ANQGSEA.

CDR3 nucleotide sequence: TGTGCCAGTAGTAAACGACAGGGCATCTCTGGGGCCAACGTCCTGACTTTC. It is translated as CASSKRQGISGANVLTF. The chain recombines TRBV19 with TRBJ2-6; TRBD1 agrees at 7 bases. The CDR3 length is 17 residues. The germline CDR1 and CDR2 sequences are LNHDA and SQIVND (reference sequence). J lost 0 bases, V lost 4 bases, and 6 bases had no gene match. Filled out from reference TRBV19 and TRBJ2-6, the complete variable domain reads DGGITQSPKYLFRKEGQNVTLSCEQNLNHDAMYWYRQDPGQGLRLIYYSQIVNDFQKGDIAEGYSVSREKKESFPLTVTSAQKNPTAFYLCASSKRQGISGANVLTFGAGSRLTVL.

This clone was seen a single time. This CDR3 is CASSLLLSNGYTF. In DNA, the CDR3 is TGTGCCAGCAGTTTGTTACTATCCAATGGCTACACCTTC. The V and J genes are TRBV28 and TRBJ1-2; D is undetermined. The germline V and J ends were trimmed by 3 bases and 6 bases, with 11 bases remaining between them. Per germline, CDR1 MDHEN and CDR2 SYDVKM. This CDR3 has 13 residues.

This sequence joins TRBV19 and TRBJ2-6, with TRBD1 identical over 9 bases. The length of the CDR3 is 17 residues. Germline CDR1 is LNHDA and CDR2 is SQIVND (reference sequence). V shed 6 bases and J 0 bases; nucleotides not matched to a gene: 6. The CDR3 sequence is CASRPGQGDSGANVLTF. DNA for the CDR3: TGTGCCAGTAGGCCGGGACAGGGTGACTCTGGGGCCAACGTCCTGACTTTC.

V is TRBV5-1 and J is TRBJ1-2; the match to TRBD1 covers 11 bases. CDR3 length: 14 amino acids. The V and J ends lost 3 bases and 6 bases, in that order; junction bases with no gene match: 4. Germline V gives CDR1 SGHRS, CDR2 YFSETQ. The CDR3 loop reads CASSSGQGANGYTF. For the CDR3, the DNA is TGCGCCAGCAGCTCTGGACAGGGGGCAAATGGCTACACCTTC.

This clone occurred once. V usage is TRBV18 and J usage is TRBJ2-3; possibly TRBD1 or TRBD2 for D (6 bases each). V lost 1 base to trimming and J lost 6 bases, with 14 bases between them. Per the germline V gene, CDR1 is KGHSH and CDR2 is LQKENI. CDR3 length: 15 amino acids. In DNA, the CDR3 is TGTGCCAGCTCACCACGATCGGGGGCCGGGGATACGCAGTATTTT. Translating gives CASSPRSGAGDTQYF.

J is TRBJ1-2 and V is TRBV18; 12 positions match TRBD1. Per the germline V gene, CDR1 is KGHSH and CDR2 is LQKENI. Trimming took 4 bases from V and 4 from J; bases not matched to a gene: 4. CDR3 length: 15 amino acids. DNA for the CDR3: TGTGCCAGCTCACTCGGGACAGGGGGCATCTATGGCTACACCTTC. Translating it yields CASSLGTGGIYGYTF.